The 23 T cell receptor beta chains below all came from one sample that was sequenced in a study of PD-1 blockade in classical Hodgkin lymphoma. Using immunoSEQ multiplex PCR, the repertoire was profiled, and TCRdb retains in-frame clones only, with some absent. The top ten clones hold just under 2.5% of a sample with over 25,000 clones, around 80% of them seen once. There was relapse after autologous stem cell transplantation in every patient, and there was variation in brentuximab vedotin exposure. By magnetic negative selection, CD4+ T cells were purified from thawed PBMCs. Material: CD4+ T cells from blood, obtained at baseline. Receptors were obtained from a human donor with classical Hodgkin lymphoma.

CDR3 loop: CASSLTSGGAGELFF. In nucleotides, the CDR3 is TGTGCCAGCAGCTTAACTAGCGGGGGGGCCGGGGAGCTGTTTTTT. V is TRBV7-2 and J is TRBJ2-2, with 13 bases that match TRBD2. With 2 bases clipped from V and 6 bases from J, the junction kept 0 bases outside the gene matches. CDR3 size: 15 residues. CDR1 and CDR2 (germline): SGHTA, FQGNSA.

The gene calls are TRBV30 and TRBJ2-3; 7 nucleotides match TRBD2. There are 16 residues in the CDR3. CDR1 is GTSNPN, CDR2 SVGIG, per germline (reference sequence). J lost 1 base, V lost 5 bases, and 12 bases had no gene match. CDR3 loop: CAWQRPGGGGTDTQYF. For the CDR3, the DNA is TGTGCCTGGCAAAGACCGGGGGGAGGGGGCACAGATACGCAGTATTTT.

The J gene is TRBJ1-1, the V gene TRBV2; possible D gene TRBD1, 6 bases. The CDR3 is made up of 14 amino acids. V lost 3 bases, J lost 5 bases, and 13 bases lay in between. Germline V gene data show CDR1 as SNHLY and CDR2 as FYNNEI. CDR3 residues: CASSEFPGVTEAFF. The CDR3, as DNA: TGTGCCAGCAGTGAGTTCCCAGGGGTGACTGAAGCTTTCTTT.

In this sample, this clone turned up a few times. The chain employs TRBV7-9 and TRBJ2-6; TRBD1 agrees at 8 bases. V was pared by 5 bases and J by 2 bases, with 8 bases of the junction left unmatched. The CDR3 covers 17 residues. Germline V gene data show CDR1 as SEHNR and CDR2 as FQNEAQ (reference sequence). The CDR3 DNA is TGTGCCAGCAGCACCCTGACAGGGGTCCCTGGGGCCAACGTCCTGACTTTC. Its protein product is CASSTLTGVPGANVLTF.

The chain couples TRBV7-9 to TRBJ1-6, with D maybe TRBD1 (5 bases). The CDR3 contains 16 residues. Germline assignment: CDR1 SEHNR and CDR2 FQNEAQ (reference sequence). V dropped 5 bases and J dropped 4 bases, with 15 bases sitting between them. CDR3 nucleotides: TGTGCCAGCAGCCTCAGTATGAGGGGTTATAATTCACCCCTCCACTTT. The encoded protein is CASSLSMRGYNSPLHF. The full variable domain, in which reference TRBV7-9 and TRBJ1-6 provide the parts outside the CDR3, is DTGVSQNPRHKITKRGQNVTFRCDPISEHNRLYWYRQTLGQGPEFLTYFQNEAQLEKSRLLSDRFSAERPKGSFSTLEIQRTEQGDSAMYLCASSLSMRGYNSPLHFGNGTRLTVT.

The CDR3 DNA sequence: TGTGCTAGTGGTTTGGGGGGGAACACTGAAGCTTTCTTT. This sequence encodes CASGLGGNTEAFF. The gene calls are TRBV12-5 and TRBJ1-1; the D is unclear. The CDR3 is 13 amino acids. V lost 1 base, J lost 1 base, and 4 bases lay in between. CDR1 is LGHNT, CDR2 FRNRAP, per germline. The full variable domain, its missing parts supplied by reference TRBV12-5 and TRBJ1-1, is DARVTQTPRHKVTEMGQEVTMRCQPILGHNTVFWYRQTMMQGLELLAYFRNRAPLDDSGMPKDRFSAEMPDATLATLKIQPSEPRDSAVYFCASGLGGNTEAFFGQGTRLTVV.

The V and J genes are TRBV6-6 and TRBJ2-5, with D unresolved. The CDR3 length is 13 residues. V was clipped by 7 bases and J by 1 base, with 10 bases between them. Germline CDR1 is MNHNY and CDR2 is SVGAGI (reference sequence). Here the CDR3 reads CASKIGSQETQYF. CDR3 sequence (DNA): TGTGCCAGCAAGATCGGCTCCCAAGAGACCCAGTACTTC.

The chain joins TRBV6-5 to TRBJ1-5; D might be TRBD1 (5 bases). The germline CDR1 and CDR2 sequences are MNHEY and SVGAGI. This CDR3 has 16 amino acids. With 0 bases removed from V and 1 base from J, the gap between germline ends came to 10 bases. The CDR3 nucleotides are TGTGCCAGCAGTTACTCGCGGCAGGGAAGCAATCAGCCCCAGCATTTT. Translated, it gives CASSYSRQGSNQPQHF.

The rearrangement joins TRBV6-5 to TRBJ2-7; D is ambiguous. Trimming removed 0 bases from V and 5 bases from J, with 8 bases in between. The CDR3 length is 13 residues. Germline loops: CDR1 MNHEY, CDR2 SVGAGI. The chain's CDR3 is CASSYSPTHEQYF. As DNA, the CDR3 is TGTGCCAGCAGTTACTCCCCCACGCACGAGCAGTACTTC.

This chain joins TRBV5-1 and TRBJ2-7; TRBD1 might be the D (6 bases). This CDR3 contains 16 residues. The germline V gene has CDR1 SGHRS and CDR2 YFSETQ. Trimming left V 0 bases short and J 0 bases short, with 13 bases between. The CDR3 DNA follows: TGCGCCAGCAGCTTGGGGCTCAGGGGCTACTCCTACGAGCAGTACTTC. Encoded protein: CASSLGLRGYSYEQYF.

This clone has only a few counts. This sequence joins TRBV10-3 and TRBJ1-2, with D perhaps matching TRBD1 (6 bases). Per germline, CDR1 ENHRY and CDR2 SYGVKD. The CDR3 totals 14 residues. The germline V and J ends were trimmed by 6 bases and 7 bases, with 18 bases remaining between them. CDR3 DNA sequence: TGTGCCATCAGCGGGGAGGGGGAAGGCTCTGGCTACACCTTC. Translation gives CAISGEGEGSGYTF.

CDR3 sequence: CASSQETGGGTQYF. The CDR3 DNA is TGTGCCAGCAGCCAAGAAACCGGTGGGGGGACCCAGTACTTC. The J gene is TRBJ2-5, the V gene TRBV4-2; D tentatively fits TRBD1 or TRBD2 (5 bases each). CDR1 and CDR2 (germline): LGHNA, YNFKEQ. V lost 0 bases and J 7 bases, leaving 12 bases between the germline ends. The CDR3 is 14 residues long.

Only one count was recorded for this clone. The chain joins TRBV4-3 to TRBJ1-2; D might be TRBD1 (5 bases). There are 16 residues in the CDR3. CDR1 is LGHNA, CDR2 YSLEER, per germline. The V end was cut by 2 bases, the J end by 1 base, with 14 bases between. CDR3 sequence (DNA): TGCGCCAGCAGCCAAAAAGCTCCGAGGGGTAACTATGGCTACACCTTC. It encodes CASSQKAPRGNYGYTF.

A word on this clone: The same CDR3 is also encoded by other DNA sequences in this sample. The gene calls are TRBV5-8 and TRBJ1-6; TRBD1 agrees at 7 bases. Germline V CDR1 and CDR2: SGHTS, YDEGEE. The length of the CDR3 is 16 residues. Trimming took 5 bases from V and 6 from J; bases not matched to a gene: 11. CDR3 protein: CASSLLYGTANSPLHF. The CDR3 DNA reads TGTGCCAGCAGTTTGTTGTATGGGACAGCTAATTCACCCCTCCACTTT.

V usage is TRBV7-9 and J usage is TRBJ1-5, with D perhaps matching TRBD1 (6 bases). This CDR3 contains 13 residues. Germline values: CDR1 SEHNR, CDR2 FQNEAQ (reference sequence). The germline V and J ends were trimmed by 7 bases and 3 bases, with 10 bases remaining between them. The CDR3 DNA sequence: TGTGCCAGCACACGGGACAACAATCAGCCCCAGCATTTT. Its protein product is CASTRDNNQPQHF.

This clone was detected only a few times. This chain's CDR3 is CATSIGRTEAFF. The CDR3 nucleotides are TGTGCCACCAGCATTGGACGCACTGAAGCTTTCTTT. V and J are TRBV15 and TRBJ1-1; D is ambiguous. The V gene lost 4 bases and the J gene lost 4 bases, with 7 bases spanning the gap. The germline V gene encodes CDR1 LNHNV and CDR2 YYDKDF (reference sequence). The CDR3 is 12 amino acids.

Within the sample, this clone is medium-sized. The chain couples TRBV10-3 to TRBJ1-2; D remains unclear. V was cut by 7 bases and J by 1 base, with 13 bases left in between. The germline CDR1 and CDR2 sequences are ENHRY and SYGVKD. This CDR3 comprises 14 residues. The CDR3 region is CAITGGVGNYGYTF. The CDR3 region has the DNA TGTGCCATCACGGGTGGAGTAGGTAACTATGGCTACACCTTC.

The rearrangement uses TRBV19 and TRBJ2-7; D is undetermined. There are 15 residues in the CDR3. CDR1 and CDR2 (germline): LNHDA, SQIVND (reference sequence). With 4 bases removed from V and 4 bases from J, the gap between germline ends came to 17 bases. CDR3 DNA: TGTGCCAGTAGTAAAGGGATCGGGTACGGTTACGAGCAGTACTTC. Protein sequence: CASSKGIGYGYEQYF.

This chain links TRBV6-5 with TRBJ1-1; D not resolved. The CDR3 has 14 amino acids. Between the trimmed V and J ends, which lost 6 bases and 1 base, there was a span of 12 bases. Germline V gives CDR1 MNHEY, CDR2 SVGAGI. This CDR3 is CASSHRTSNTEAFF. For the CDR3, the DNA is TGTGCCAGCAGCCATCGGACGTCGAACACTGAAGCTTTCTTT.

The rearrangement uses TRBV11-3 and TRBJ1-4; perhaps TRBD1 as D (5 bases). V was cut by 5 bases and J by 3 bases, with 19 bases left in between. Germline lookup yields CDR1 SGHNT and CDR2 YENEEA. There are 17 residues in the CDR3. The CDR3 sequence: CASSLRQGWVPNEKLFF. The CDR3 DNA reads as TGTGCCAGCAGCCTACGTCAGGGTTGGGTCCCTAATGAAAAACTGTTTTTT.

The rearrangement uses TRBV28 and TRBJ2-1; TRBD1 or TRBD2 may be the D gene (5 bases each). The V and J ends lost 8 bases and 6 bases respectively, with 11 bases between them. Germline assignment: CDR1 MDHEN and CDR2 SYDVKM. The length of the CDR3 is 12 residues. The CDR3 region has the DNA TGTGCCAGCGGGGGAGACACCAATGAGCAGTTCTTC. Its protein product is CASGGDTNEQFF.

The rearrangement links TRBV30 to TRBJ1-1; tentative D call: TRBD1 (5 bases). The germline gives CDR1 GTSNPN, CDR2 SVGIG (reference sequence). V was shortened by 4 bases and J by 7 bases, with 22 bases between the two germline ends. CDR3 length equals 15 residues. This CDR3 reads CAWNMGPTAPFEAFF. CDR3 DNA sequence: TGTGCCTGGAACATGGGGCCAACCGCACCTTTTGAAGCTTTCTTT.

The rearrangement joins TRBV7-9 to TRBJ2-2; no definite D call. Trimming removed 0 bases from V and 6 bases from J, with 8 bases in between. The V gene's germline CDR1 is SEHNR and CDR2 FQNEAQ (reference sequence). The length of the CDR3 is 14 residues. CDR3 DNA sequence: TGTGCCAGCAGCTTAGCGATGGACGCCGGGGAGCTGTTTTTT. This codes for CASSLAMDAGELFF.